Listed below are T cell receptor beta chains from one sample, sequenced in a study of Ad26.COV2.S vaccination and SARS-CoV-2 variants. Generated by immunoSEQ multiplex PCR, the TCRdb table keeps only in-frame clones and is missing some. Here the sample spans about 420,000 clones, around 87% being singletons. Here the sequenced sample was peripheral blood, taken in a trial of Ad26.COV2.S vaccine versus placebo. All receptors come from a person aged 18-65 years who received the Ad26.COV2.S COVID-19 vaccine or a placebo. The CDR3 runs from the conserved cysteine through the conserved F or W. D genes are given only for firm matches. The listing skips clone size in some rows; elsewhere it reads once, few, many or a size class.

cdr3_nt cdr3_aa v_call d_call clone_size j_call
TGTGCCAGCAGCCAAGAAAGACAGGGAAATTCACCCCTCCACTTT CASSQERQGNSPLHF TRBV3-1/TRBV3-2 TRBD1 NA TRBJ1-6
TGTGCCAGCAGCGTTAGCGGGGGGGCCCCTACAGATACGCAGTATTTT CASSVSGGAPTDTQYF TRBV9 TRBD2 NA TRBJ2-3
TGTGCCAGCAGTCCGGGTCTGGGGCCCCAAGAGACCCAGTACTTC CASSPGLGPQETQYF TRBV6-5 NA NA TRBJ2-5
TGTGCCAGCAGCTACTCCGGGGACGATTCGAAGCAGTACTTC CASSYSGDDSKQYF TRBV7-3 NA NA TRBJ2-7
TGTGCCAGCAGTTACTCGACTGGGGGGACCGCCAAAAACATTCAGTACTTC CASSYSTGGTAKNIQYF TRBV6-2/TRBV6-3 NA NA TRBJ2-4
TGCGCCAGCAGCAAAACGGTCTTATTAAACACTGAAGCTTTCTTT CASSKTVLLNTEAFF TRBV4-3 NA NA TRBJ1-1
TGTGCCAGCATGAGGGACACTGAAGCTTTCTTT CASMRDTEAFF TRBV6-5 NA NA TRBJ1-1
TGCGCCAGCAGCTTTCGGGACACCAACCAAGAGACCCAGTACTTC CASSFRDTNQETQYF TRBV5-1 NA NA TRBJ2-5
TGCGCCAGCAGTGAGTCGCTAGCGGGGGTGGCAACCCGAGGGATTCAGTACTTC CASSESLAGVATRGIQYF TRBV10-1 TRBD2 NA TRBJ2-4
TGTGCCATTACACAGGGGAAATCATTGGGCTACACCTTC CAITQGKSLGYTF TRBV2 TRBD1 NA TRBJ1-2
TGTGCCAGCAGTTACGGGACAGGGAGGCGTTCACCCCTCCACTTT CASSYGTGRRSPLHF TRBV6-6 TRBD1 NA TRBJ1-6
TGTGCCACCAGTGATTCGAACTACGAGCAGTACTTC CATSDSNYEQYF TRBV24-1 NA NA TRBJ2-7
TGTGCCAGCAGCGGGGGACAGGGACAAAACACCGGGGAGCTGTTTTTT CASSGGQGQNTGELFF TRBV9 TRBD1 once TRBJ2-2
TGTGCCAGCTCACCAGACTCCGGAGGGGCTGGAAACACCATATATTTT CASSPDSGGAGNTIYF TRBV18 NA NA TRBJ1-3
TGTGCCTGGCGCGGGACAGGCCTTGAAGCTTTCTTT CAWRGTGLEAFF TRBV30 TRBD1 few TRBJ1-1
TGTGCCAGAAGCTTACAGATCTCCTATAATTCACCCCTCCACTTT CARSLQISYNSPLHF TRBV5-3 NA NA TRBJ1-6
TGTGCCAGCAAGATCGAGGGCACCCGAAACACCATATATTTT CASKIEGTRNTIYF TRBV5-6 NA NA TRBJ1-3
TGTGCCAGCAGTGAAGGGTCTTCGGAGGCTCAGCCCCAGCATTTT CASSEGSSEAQPQHF TRBV2 NA once TRBJ1-5
TGTGCCAGCAGCCTGGGGAGGCCGGGAGAGCAGTACTTC CASSLGRPGEQYF TRBV27 NA NA TRBJ2-7
TGTGCCAGCAGCGTAGAAGGAAACACTGAAGCTTTCTTT CASSVEGNTEAFF TRBV9 NA once TRBJ1-1
TGTGCCAGCAGTTTAGGTGGCGGGGGGCGAAACACTGAAGCTTTCTTT CASSLGGGGRNTEAFF TRBV28 NA NA TRBJ1-1
TGTGCCAGCAGCTCGGGCCTTAGCTCCTACGAGCAGTACTTC CASSSGLSSYEQYF TRBV11-1 NA NA TRBJ2-7
TGTGCCAGAAGCGGGACAGGGAGATGGTCCGGGGAGCTGTTTTTT CARSGTGRWSGELFF TRBV7-5 NA NA TRBJ2-2
TGTGCCAGCAGTTCCTATAATTCACCCCTCCACTTT CASSSYNSPLHF TRBV7-2 NA NA TRBJ1-6
TGTGCCAGTAGTATAACAGGGATGACTTTCTTT CASSITGMTFF TRBV19 NA NA TRBJ1-1
TGTGCCAGCAGCATGAACGACAGGTACTCTGGCTACACCTTC CASSMNDRYSGYTF TRBV11-2 NA NA TRBJ1-2
TGTGCCAGCAGCCTCCGACGGACGAACACCGGGGAGCTGTTTTTT CASSLRRTNTGELFF TRBV14 NA NA TRBJ2-2
TGTGCCAGCAGCTTTGGACCCGAGCAGTACTTC CASSFGPEQYF TRBV5-6 NA NA TRBJ2-7
TGTGCCAGCAATCCATTCTGGGGCTCTGGCTACACCTTC CASNPFWGSGYTF TRBV28 NA once TRBJ1-2
TGTGCCAGCAGTCCTACGGGGAACACTGAAGCTTTCTTT CASSPTGNTEAFF TRBV6-5 NA NA TRBJ1-1
TGTGCCAGCAGCTTAAGGGGGACAGGGTGGGATGAAAAACTGTTTTTT CASSLRGTGWDEKLFF TRBV11-2 TRBD1 NA TRBJ1-4
TGTGCCAGCAGCTTAGAGCAGGGCGGCAGTGGCTACACCTTC CASSLEQGGSGYTF TRBV7-9 NA NA TRBJ1-2
TGCGCCAGCAGTCTCGGCAGGTACGTCGCCAAAAACATTCAGTACTTC CASSLGRYVAKNIQYF TRBV23-1 NA once TRBJ2-4
TGCAGCGTTGTGGTCTCAGGACCCGTCAATGAGCAGTTCTTC CSVVVSGPVNEQFF TRBV29-1 NA NA TRBJ2-1
TGTGCCAGCAGGCGGACTAGCGGGGCCTACGAGCAGTACTTC CASRRTSGAYEQYF TRBV5-5 TRBD2 NA TRBJ2-7
TGTGCCAGCAGTTACGAAGGTCTAGCGGGTGGGGGTCACAATGAGCAGTTCTTC CASSYEGLAGGGHNEQFF TRBV6-2/TRBV6-3 TRBD2 NA TRBJ2-1
TGTGCCAGTAGTACCCTGGGGGTCCAAGAGACCCAGTACTTC CASSTLGVQETQYF TRBV19 NA NA TRBJ2-5
TGTGCCAGCAATAGCAAGTTTTCGAGCTCTGGGGCCAACGTCCTGACTTTC CASNSKFSSSGANVLTF TRBV25-1 NA NA TRBJ2-6
TGCGCCAGCAGCCAGGATCACCGGGGCGCGGTTACAGATACGCAGTATTTT CASSQDHRGAVTDTQYF TRBV5-1 NA NA TRBJ2-3
TGTGCCAGCAGCTGGGCGAGCGGGGGGGTCTACGAGCAGTACTTC CASSWASGGVYEQYF TRBV7-6 TRBD2 NA TRBJ2-7
TGTGCCAGCAGCGAAAACCTAGATACGCAGTATTTT CASSENLDTQYF TRBV9 NA NA TRBJ2-3
TGTGCCAGCAGCCTTGGACTAGCGGGGGCCTTTGGCGAGCAGTACTTC CASSLGLAGAFGEQYF TRBV5-4 TRBD2 NA TRBJ2-7
TGTGCCAGCAGCTTAGTCGCGGCCTCTGAAGCTTTCTTT CASSLVAASEAFF TRBV11-2 NA NA TRBJ1-1
TGTGCCACCGGCCCCAGCAGGGCCTACAATGAGCAGTTCTTC CATGPSRAYNEQFF TRBV28 NA once TRBJ2-1
TGTGCCAGCAGTCCAGGAAGTGTGGCAGATACGCAGTATTTT CASSPGSVADTQYF TRBV28 NA NA TRBJ2-3
TGTGCCAGCAGCCCTCAGGTACGGGGGGCGGGCACTGAAGCTTTCTTT CASSPQVRGAGTEAFF TRBV7-2 NA NA TRBJ1-1
TGTGCCAGCAGTTCATTAGCGGGCGCCACCGGGGAGCTGTTTTTT CASSSLAGATGELFF TRBV28 TRBD2 NA TRBJ2-2
TGTGCCAGCAGCAAACCCCCAGGGGTCGGAAACACCATATATTTT CASSKPPGVGNTIYF TRBV28 NA NA TRBJ1-3